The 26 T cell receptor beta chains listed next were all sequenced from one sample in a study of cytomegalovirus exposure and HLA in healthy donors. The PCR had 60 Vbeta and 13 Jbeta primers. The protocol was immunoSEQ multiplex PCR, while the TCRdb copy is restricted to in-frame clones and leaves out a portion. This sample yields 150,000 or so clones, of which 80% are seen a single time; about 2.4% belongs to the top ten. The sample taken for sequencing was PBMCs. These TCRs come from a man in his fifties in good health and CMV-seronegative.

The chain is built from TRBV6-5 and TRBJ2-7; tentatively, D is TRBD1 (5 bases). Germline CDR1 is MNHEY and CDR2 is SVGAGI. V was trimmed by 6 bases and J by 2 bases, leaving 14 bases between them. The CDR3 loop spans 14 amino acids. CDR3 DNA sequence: TGTGCCAGCAGCTTTACCACAGGTACCTACGAGCAGTACTTC. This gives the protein CASSFTTGTYEQYF.

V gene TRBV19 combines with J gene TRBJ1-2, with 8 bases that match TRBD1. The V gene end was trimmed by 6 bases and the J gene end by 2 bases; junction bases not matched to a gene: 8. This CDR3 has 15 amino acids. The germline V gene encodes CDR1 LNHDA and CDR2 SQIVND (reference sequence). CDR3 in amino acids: CASSSVWTGNYGYTF. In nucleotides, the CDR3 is TGTGCCAGTAGCTCGGTATGGACAGGGAACTATGGCTACACCTTC.

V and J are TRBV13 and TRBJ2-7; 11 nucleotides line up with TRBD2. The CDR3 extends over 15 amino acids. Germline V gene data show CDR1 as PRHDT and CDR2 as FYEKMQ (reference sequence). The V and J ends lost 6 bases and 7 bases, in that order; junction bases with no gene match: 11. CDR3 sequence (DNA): TGTGCCAGCAGTGAAGAGGCTAGCGGGGGGTGGGAGCAGTACTTC. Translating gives CASSEEASGGWEQYF. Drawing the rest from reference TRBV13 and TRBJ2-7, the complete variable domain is AAGVIQSPRHLIKEKRETATLKCYPIPRHDTVYWYQQGPGQDPQFLISFYEKMQSDKGSIPDRFSAQQFSDYHSELNMSSLELGDSALYFCASSEEASGGWEQYFGPGTRLTVT.

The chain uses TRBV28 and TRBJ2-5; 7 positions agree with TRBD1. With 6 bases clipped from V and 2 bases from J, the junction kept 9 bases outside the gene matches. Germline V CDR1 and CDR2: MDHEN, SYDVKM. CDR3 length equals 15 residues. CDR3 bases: TGTGCCAGCAGGAAGGGGGCGTGGGGACAAGAGACCCAGTACTTC. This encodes CASRKGAWGQETQYF.

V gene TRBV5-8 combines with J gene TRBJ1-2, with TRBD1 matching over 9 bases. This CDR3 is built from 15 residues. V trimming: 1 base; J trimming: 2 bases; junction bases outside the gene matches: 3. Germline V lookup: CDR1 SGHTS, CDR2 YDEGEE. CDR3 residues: CASSLKGQGNYGYTF. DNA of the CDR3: TGTGCCAGCAGCTTGAAGGGACAGGGCAACTATGGCTACACCTTC.

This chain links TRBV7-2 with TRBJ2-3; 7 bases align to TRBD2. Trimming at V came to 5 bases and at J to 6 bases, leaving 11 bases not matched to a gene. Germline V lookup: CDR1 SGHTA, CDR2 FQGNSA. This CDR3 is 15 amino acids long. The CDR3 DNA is TGTGCCAGCAGCACTAAAGCGGGGCGCGCGGATACGCAGTATTTT. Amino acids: CASSTKAGRADTQYF.

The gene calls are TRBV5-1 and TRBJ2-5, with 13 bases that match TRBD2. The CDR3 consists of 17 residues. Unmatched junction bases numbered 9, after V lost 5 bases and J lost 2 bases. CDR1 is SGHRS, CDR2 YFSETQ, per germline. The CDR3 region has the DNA TGCGCCAGCAGGGAACCGGGACTAGCGGGACATCAAGAGACCCAGTACTTC. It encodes CASREPGLAGHQETQYF. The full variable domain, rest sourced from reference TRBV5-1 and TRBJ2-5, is KAGVTQTPRYLIKTRGQQVTLSCSPISGHRSVSWYQQTPGQGLQFLFEYFSETQRNKGNFPGRFSGRQFSNSRSEMNVSTLELGDSALYLCASREPGLAGHQETQYFGPGTRLLVL.

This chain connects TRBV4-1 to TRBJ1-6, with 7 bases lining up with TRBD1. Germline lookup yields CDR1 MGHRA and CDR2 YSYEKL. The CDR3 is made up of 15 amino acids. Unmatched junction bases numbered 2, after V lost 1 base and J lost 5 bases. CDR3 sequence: CASSQGGQNNSPLHF. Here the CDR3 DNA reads TGCGCCAGCAGCCAAGGGGGACAGAATAATTCACCCCTCCACTTT.

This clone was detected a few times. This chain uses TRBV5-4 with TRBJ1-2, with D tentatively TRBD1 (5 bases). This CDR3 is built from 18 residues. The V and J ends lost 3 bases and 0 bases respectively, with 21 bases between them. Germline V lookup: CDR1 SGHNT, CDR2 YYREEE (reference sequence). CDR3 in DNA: TGTGCCAGCAGCTGGGGGGGGTACGGAGGCCCGACTAACTATGGCTACACCTTC. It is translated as CASSWGGYGGPTNYGYTF.

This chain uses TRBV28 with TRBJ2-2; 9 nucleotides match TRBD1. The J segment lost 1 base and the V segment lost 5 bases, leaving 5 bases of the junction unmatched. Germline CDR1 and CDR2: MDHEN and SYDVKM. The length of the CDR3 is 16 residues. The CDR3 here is CASSLRTGVNTGELFF. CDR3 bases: TGTGCCAGCAGTCTCCGGACAGGGGTGAACACCGGGGAGCTGTTTTTT.

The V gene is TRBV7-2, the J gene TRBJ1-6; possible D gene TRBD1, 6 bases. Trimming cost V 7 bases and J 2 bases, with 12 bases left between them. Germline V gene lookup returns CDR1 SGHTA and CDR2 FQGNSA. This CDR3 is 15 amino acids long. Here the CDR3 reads CASTLGGPYNSPLHF. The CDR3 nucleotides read TGTGCCAGCACCCTGGGGGGGCCCTATAATTCACCCCTCCACTTT. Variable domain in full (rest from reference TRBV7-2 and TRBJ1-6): GAGVSQSPSNKVTEKGKDVELRCDPISGHTALYWYRQSLGQGLEFLIYFQGNSAPDKSGLPSDRFSAERTGGSVSTLTIQRTQQEDSAVYLCASTLGGPYNSPLHFGNGTRLTVT.

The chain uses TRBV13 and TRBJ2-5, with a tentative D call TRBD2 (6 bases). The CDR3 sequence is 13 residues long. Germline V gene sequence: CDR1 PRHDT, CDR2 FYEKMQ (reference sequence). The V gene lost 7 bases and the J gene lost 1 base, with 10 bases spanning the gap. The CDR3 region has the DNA TGTGCCAGCAAACCGGGACTCCAAGAGACCCAGTACTTC. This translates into CASKPGLQETQYF.

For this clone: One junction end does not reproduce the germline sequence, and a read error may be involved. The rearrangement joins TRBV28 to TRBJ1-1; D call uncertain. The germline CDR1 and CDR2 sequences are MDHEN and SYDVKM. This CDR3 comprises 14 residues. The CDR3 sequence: CASTEGTQNTEALF. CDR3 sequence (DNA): TGTGCCAGCACCGAGGGAACTCAGAACACTGAAGCTCTCTTT.

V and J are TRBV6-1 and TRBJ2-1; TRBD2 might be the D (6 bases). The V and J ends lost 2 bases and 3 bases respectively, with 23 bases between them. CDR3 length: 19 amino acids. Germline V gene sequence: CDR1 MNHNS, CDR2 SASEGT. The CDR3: CASSEPLSLAPNNYNEQFF. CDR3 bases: TGTGCCAGCAGTGAACCATTATCGCTAGCGCCCAACAACTACAATGAGCAGTTCTTC.

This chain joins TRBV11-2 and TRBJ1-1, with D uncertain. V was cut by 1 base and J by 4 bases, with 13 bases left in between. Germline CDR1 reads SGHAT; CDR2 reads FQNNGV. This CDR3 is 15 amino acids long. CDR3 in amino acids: CASSLGWRAATEAFF. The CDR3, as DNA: TGTGCCAGCAGCTTAGGATGGAGGGCGGCCACTGAAGCTTTCTTT.

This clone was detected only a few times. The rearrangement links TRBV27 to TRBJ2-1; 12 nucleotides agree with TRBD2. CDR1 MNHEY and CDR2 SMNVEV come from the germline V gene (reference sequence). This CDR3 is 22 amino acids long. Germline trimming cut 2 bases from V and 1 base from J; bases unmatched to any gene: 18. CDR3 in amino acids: CASSLMGRLAGGVDRSYNEQFF. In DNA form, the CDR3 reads TGTGCCAGCAGTTTAATGGGTCGGCTAGCGGGAGGGGTCGATCGGTCCTACAATGAGCAGTTCTTC.

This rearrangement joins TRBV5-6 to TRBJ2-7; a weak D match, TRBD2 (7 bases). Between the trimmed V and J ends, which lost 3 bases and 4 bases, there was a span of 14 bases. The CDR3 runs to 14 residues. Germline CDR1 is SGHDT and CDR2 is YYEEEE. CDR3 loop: CASSWGGQGYEQYF. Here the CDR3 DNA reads TGTGCCAGCAGCTGGGGGGGGCAGGGATACGAGCAGTACTTC. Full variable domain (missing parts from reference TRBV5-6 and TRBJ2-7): DAGVTQSPTHLIKTRGQQVTLRCSPKSGHDTVSWYQQALGQGPQFIFQYYEEEERQRGNFPDRFSGHQFPNYSSELNVNALLLGDSALYLCASSWGGQGYEQYFGPGTRLTVT.

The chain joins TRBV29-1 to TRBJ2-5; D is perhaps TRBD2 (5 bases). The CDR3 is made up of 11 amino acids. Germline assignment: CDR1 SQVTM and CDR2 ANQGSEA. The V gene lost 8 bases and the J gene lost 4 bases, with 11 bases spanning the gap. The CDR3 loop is CSQFEGETQYF. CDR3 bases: TGCAGCCAATTTGAGGGAGAGACCCAGTACTTC.

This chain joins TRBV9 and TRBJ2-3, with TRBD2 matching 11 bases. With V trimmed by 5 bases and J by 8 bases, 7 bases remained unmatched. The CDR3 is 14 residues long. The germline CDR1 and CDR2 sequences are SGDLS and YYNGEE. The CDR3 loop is CASSELTSGGTQYF. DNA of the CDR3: TGTGCCAGCAGTGAACTTACTAGCGGGGGTACGCAGTATTTT.

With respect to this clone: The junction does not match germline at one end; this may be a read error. CDR3 residues: CASNQEPGGEQYF. CDR3 DNA: TGCGCCAGCAACCAAGAGCCAGGGGGCGAGCAGTACTTC. The V call is TRBV4-1, the J call TRBJ2-7, with TRBD1 identical over 7 bases. CDR1 and CDR2 (germline): MGHRA, YSYEKL. The CDR3 length is 13 residues.

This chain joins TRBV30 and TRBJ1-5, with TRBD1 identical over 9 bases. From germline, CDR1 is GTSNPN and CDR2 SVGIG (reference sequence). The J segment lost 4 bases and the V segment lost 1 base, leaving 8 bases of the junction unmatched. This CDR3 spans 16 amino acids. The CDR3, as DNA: TGTGCCTGGAGTGGGGGGGGACAGGGCGAAAATCAGCCCCAGCATTTT. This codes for CAWSGGGQGENQPQHF.

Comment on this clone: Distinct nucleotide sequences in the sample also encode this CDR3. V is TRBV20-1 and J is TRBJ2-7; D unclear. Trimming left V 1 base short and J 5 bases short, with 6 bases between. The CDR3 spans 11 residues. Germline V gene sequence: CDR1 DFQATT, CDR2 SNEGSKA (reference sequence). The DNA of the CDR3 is TGCAGTGCTAGAGTCCAGAACGAGCAGTACTTC. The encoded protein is CSARVQNEQYF.

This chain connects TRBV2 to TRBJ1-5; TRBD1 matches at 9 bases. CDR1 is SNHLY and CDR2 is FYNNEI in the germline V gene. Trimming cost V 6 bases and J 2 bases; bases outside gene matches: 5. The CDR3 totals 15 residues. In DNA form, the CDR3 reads TGTGCCAGCAGGCCTACAGGGGGCCGCAATCAGCCCCAGCATTTT. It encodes CASRPTGGRNQPQHF.

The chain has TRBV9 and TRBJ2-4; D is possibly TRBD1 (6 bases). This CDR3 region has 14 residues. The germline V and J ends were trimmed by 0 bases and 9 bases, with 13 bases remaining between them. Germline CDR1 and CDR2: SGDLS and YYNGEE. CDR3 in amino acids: CASSVEQGVSIQYF. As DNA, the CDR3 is TGTGCCAGCAGCGTAGAACAGGGAGTTAGCATTCAGTACTTC.

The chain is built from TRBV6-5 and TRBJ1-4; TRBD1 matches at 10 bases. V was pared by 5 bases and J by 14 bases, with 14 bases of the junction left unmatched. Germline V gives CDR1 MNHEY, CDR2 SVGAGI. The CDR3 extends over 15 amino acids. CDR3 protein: CASSPRRTGGGELFF. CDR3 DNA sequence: TGTGCCAGCAGTCCCCGACGGACAGGGGGGGGTGAGCTGTTTTTT.

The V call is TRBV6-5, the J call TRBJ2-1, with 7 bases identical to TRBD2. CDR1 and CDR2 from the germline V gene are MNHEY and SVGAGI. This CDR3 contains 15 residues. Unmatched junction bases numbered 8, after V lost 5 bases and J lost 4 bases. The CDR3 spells CASSPRWDYYNEQFF. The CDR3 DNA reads TGTGCCAGCAGTCCACGGTGGGACTATTACAATGAGCAGTTCTTC.